This is a list of T cell receptor beta chains from one sample in a study of blood T cell repertoires in COVID-19. Using immunoSEQ multiplex PCR, the repertoire was profiled, and TCRdb retains in-frame clones only, with some absent. The sample includes 150,000 to 180,000 clones, 75% to 85% of them seen just once. The sample consisted of peripheral blood. These receptors were obtained from a man in his 60s with acute or convalescent COVID-19. Both conserved end residues are part of each CDR3. The D gene is left open where the match is weak. A clone size is listed for some rows: how often the clone was seen (once, few, many), or a class if it is expanded.

d_gene	v_gene	abundance	j_gene	CDR3nt	CDR3aa
TRBD2	TRBV20-1	NA	TRBJ2-5	TGCAGAGGGGACTACAGGGAGACCCAGTACTTC	CRGDYRETQYF
NA	TRBV5-1	NA	TRBJ2-7	TGCGCCAGCAGCTCAGCAGCAGGGGCTACCTACGAGCAGTACTTC	CASSSAAGATYEQYF
NA	TRBV12-3/TRBV12-4	NA	TRBJ2-3	TGTGCCATATACTCCGGAGGCGGGGATACGCAGTATTTT	CAIYSGGGDTQYF
NA	TRBV21-1	NA	TRBJ2-7	TGTGCCAGCAGCAGCAATCGGGACAGGGCCTGGTACTTC	CASSSNRDRAWYF
TRBD1	TRBV18	NA	TRBJ1-6	TGTGCCAGCTCACCCGCAACAGGGGGTCAATCACCCCTCCACTTT	CASSPATGGQSPLHF
TRBD1	TRBV6-5	NA	TRBJ1-4	TGTGCCAGCAGCCCATCCCCGGGACAGGTGGAAAAACTGTTTTTT	CASSPSPGQVEKLFF
NA	TRBV7-2	few	TRBJ2-7	TGTGCCAGCAGCTTAGATCCGCTTAGAAGCTACGAGCAGTACTTC	CASSLDPLRSYEQYF
TRBD1	TRBV7-3	NA	TRBJ2-5	TGTGCCAGCAGCTCCACAGGGGTTGGAGAGACCCAGTACTTC	CASSSTGVGETQYF
TRBD1	TRBV2	few	TRBJ1-3	TGTGCCAGCACCCGAGTCTGGGACAGGGCTACCTCTGGAAACACCATATATTTT	CASTRVWDRATSGNTIYF
TRBD1	TRBV7-9	once	TRBJ2-1	TGTGCCACATCGGACAGGGGAGTTCACAATGAGCAGTTCTTC	CATSDRGVHNEQFF
NA	TRBV18	NA	TRBJ2-2	TGTGCCAGCTCACCATGGGCAGATAACACCGGGGAGCTGTTTTTT	CASSPWADNTGELFF
NA	TRBV4-2	NA	TRBJ1-3	TGTGCCAGCAGCCGCGGGTATCGGGGAAACACCATATATTTT	CASSRGYRGNTIYF
NA	TRBV28	NA	TRBJ1-2	TGTGCCAGCAGTTTATTGCGCAGGGGCTATGGCTACACCTTC	CASSLLRRGYGYTF
NA	TRBV7-2	NA	TRBJ1-4	TGTGCCAGCAGCCAAACAGCCGCAACTAATGAAAAACTGTTTTTT	CASSQTAATNEKLFF
NA	TRBV12-3/TRBV12-4	few	TRBJ1-1	TGTGCCAGCAGAAGGGGACTTCCTGAAGCTTTCTTT	CASRRGLPEAFF
NA	TRBV21-1	NA	TRBJ2-2	TGTGCCAGCAGCAACGAGGGACAGGGGGGAAGAAACACCGGGGAGCTGTTTTTT	CASSNEGQGGRNTGELFF
TRBD1	TRBV6-5	NA	TRBJ2-1	TGTGCCAGCAGCCGTCACAGGGGAGATGAGCAGTTCTTC	CASSRHRGDEQFF
NA	TRBV4-1	NA	TRBJ2-5	TGCGCCAGCAGCGTAGGGACGTCGCGGGGGACCCAGTACTTC	CASSVGTSRGTQYF
NA	TRBV18	NA	TRBJ1-6	TGTGCCAGCTCATCCGATGGGCCTTCACCCCTCCACTTT	CASSSDGPSPLHF
TRBD1	TRBV19	NA	TRBJ2-5	TGTGCCACCGCGGGACAGGGAGGAGAGACCCAGTACTTC	CATAGQGGETQYF
NA	TRBV5-4	NA	TRBJ1-2	TGTGCCAGCAGTTCCGGGGAGTATGGCTACACCTTC	CASSSGEYGYTF
NA	TRBV29-1	NA	TRBJ2-3	TGCAGCGGGGGAGCTGGGAGCGATACGCAGTATTTT	CSGGAGSDTQYF
NA	TRBV5-1	NA	TRBJ1-2	TGCGCCAGCAGCGTAGACAGTTCTAACTATGGCTACACCTTC	CASSVDSSNYGYTF
TRBD1	TRBV28	NA	TRBJ1-1	TGTGCCAGCAGTTCCAGACAGGGGAGCACTGAAGCTTTCTTT	CASSSRQGSTEAFF
NA	TRBV10-2	NA	TRBJ1-2	TGCGCCAGCAGTGAGGCCAGGGAGGGTGGCTACACCTTC	CASSEAREGGYTF
NA	TRBV9	NA	TRBJ2-7	TGTGCCAGCAGCCCCCGACTGAGCTCCTACGAGCAGTACTTC	CASSPRLSSYEQYF
TRBD2	TRBV13	NA	TRBJ2-7	TGTGCCAGCAGCTTAGGCAGGTGGGCGGGAGGCCTCTCCTACGAGCAGTACTTC	CASSLGRWAGGLSYEQYF
TRBD2	TRBV7-2	once	TRBJ2-5	TGTGCCAGCAGCTTAGCACGGGGGGGCCCGGCTAAGACCCAGTACTTC	CASSLARGGPAKTQYF
TRBD2	TRBV14	once	TRBJ2-1	TGTGCCAGCAGATCCCCGGGACTAGGGAATGAGCAGTTCTTC	CASRSPGLGNEQFF
NA	TRBV19	NA	TRBJ1-2	TGTGCCAGTAGTAGCAGGGATTACGGCTACACCTTC	CASSSRDYGYTF
TRBD1	TRBV6-6	NA	TRBJ1-5	TGTGCCAGCAGGGCGGACAGGAGCTTAGGGCATTTT	CASRADRSLGHF
TRBD2	TRBV12-3/TRBV12-4	few	TRBJ2-1	TGTGCCAGCGGGTCTGGGGGGGGAAGTGAGCAGTTCTTC	CASGSGGGSEQFF
NA	TRBV6-5	NA	TRBJ1-1	TGTGCCAGCATGACCGGGAAGTCGACTGAAGCTTTCTTT	CASMTGKSTEAFF
NA	TRBV2	NA	TRBJ1-3	TGTGCCAGCAGTGTTGAGTCTGGAAACACCATATATTTT	CASSVESGNTIYF
TRBD1	TRBV28	NA	TRBJ1-5	TGTGCCAGCAGTTTTGGGAAGGGGGCAAAGGGGAATCAGCCCCAGCATTTT	CASSFGKGAKGNQPQHF
NA	TRBV24-1	NA	TRBJ1-5	TGTGCCACCAGTGATTCCGACGGGTATAGCAATCAGCCCCAGCATTTT	CATSDSDGYSNQPQHF
NA	TRBV29-1	NA	TRBJ1-2	TGCAGCGCCATCGGGGGGGATAACTATGGCTACACCTTC	CSAIGGDNYGYTF
NA	TRBV30	NA	TRBJ2-1	TGTGCCTGGAGCCCCCCAGCGGCACCCTCCTACAATGAGCAGTTCTTC	CAWSPPAAPSYNEQFF
TRBD1	TRBV7-9	NA	TRBJ1-1	TGTGCCAGCAGCAAAAAGGGGACAGGGGATGGGACTGAAGCTTTCTTT	CASSKKGTGDGTEAFF
NA	TRBV11-3	NA	TRBJ2-1	TGTGCCAGCAGCTTAGGTGGCGGGGCCTACAATGAGCAGTTCTTC	CASSLGGGAYNEQFF
TRBD1	TRBV9	NA	TRBJ2-5	TGTGCCAGCAGCGCACGACAGGGAGTAAGCTTGGAGACCCAGTACTTC	CASSARQGVSLETQYF
TRBD1	TRBV6-2/TRBV6-3	NA	TRBJ2-7	TGTGCCAGCACCCCTAGTCCCAGGACAGGGGTAAGCGAGCAGTACTTC	CASTPSPRTGVSEQYF